This TCR beta chain was captured in a study of glioma-infiltrating T cells. Study background: Glioma patients had dexamethasone for six or fewer days before surgery.

Per germline, CDR1 GTSNPN and CDR2 SVGIG (reference sequence). The CDR3 contains 16 residues. V was cut by 1 base and J by 2 bases, with 15 bases left in between. With regard to this clonotype: The target antigen is unknown.

Study-level points and caveats: Shared blood CDR3 signature motifs marked patients with low tissue-blood divergence. Tissue and blood shared very few CDR3 sequences.

TCR alpha and beta CDR3 regions were amplified from RNA using iRepertoire nested multiplex PCR. Input was roughly 95-400 ng of tissue mRNA or PBMC total RNA. TCRdb reanalysed the multiplex PCR reads using MiXCR and keeps one entry per CDR3 protein. Of more than 350,000 distinct CDR3 sequences listed, 41% are singletons. Sequencing input: glioma tissue, nonneoplastic brain tissue, or PBMCs (not recorded which). The chain employs TRBV30 and TRBJ1-5, with D maybe TRBD1 (5 bases). The TCR was taken from a human donor with low-grade glioma or glioblastoma, undergoing nonglioma brain surgery, or in good health (not recorded which). In DNA, the CDR3 is TGTGCCTGGAGTGATGCACTCAGGGAGGGCAATCAGCCCCAGCATTTT. Translated: CAWSDALREGNQPQHF.